These 28 T cell receptor beta chains originate from one sample sequenced in a study of control samples from healthy donors and cancer patients (dated by TCRdb to between 2020 and 2021). Library preparation was by the immunoSEQ multiplex PCR assay. Held by TCRdb, this immuneACCESS table contains in-frame sequences only and omits some clones. Under half of the omission traces to an unresolved V gene where checked; the cause of the rest is unknown. Present in this sample are roughly 86,000 clones, 90% of which were seen just once. Over 3% of the sample lies in the top ten. The sequencing input was blood. The receptors were gathered from a woman aged 18-29 years in good health.

The rearrangement links TRBV29-1 to TRBJ2-5; TRBD1 matches at 7 bases. The CDR3 has 13 amino acids. J was trimmed by 4 bases and V by 1 base; bases with no gene match: 3. Germline CDR1 reads SQVTM; CDR2 reads ANQGSEA. This CDR3 is CSVEGQGRETQYF. Written as DNA, the CDR3 is TGCAGCGTTGAAGGACAGGGTAGAGAGACCCAGTACTTC.

The rearrangement joins TRBV19 to TRBJ2-7, with D tentatively TRBD1 or TRBD2 (5 bases each). Looked up from germline, CDR1 is LNHDA and CDR2 is SQIVND (reference sequence). Between the trimmed V and J ends, which lost 1 base and 3 bases, there was a span of 10 bases. The CDR3 extends over 14 amino acids. CDR3 residues: CASSIGGTDYEQYF. The CDR3 DNA reads TGTGCCAGTAGTATAGGTGGGACGGACTACGAGCAGTACTTC.

The chain joins TRBV7-3 to TRBJ1-1; D unclear. V lost 0 bases, J lost 7 bases, and 12 bases lay in between. The CDR3 has 14 amino acids. Germline values: CDR1 SGHTA, CDR2 FQGTGA. CDR3 DNA: TGTGCCAGCAGCTTAACAGGGCAATTAGGTGAAGCTTTCTTT. Its translation is CASSLTGQLGEAFF. Together with reference TRBV7-3 and TRBJ1-1, the CDR3 gives the full variable domain: GAGVSQTPSNKVTEKGKYVELRCDPISGHTALYWYRQSLGQGPEFLIYFQGTGAADDSGLPNDRFFAVRPEGSVSTLKIQRTERGDSAVYLCASSLTGQLGEAFFGQGTRLTVV.

This sequence joins TRBV11-1 and TRBJ1-1; perhaps TRBD1 as D (6 bases). The CDR3 sequence is 16 residues long. The germline V gene has CDR1 SGHAT and CDR2 FQDESV (reference sequence). V was pared by 6 bases and J by 6 bases, with 23 bases between. DNA of the CDR3: TGTGCCAGCAGTGAGGGGGGAGAGGGGTTCGTCGCTGAAGCTTTCTTT. This codes for CASSEGGEGFVAEAFF.

The chain is built from TRBV11-2 and TRBJ2-5; unclear D gene. Germline V gene data show CDR1 as SGHAT and CDR2 as FQNNGV. There are 13 residues in the CDR3. The ends were cut back, 5 bases at V and 5 bases at J, with 12 bases in the middle. CDR3 loop: CASSPLTLETQYF. CDR3 DNA: TGTGCCAGCAGCCCTTTAACGTTGGAGACCCAGTACTTC.

This clone was counted once. V and J are TRBV11-2 and TRBJ1-3; D call uncertain. V was cut by 1 base and J by 8 bases, with 18 bases left in between. Germline values: CDR1 SGHAT, CDR2 FQNNGV. The CDR3 length is 16 residues. In DNA, the CDR3 is TGTGCCAGCAGCTTAGGGTTTTCGACGGAAGGGTACACCATATATTTT. Its protein product is CASSLGFSTEGYTIYF.

The V gene is TRBV5-1, the J gene TRBJ2-2; a weak D match, TRBD1 (6 bases). Germline lookup yields CDR1 SGHRS and CDR2 YFSETQ. V was pared by 4 bases and J by 4 bases, with 11 bases between. The CDR3 has 14 residues. The CDR3 spells CASSPQGFTGELFF. In DNA form, the CDR3 reads TGCGCCAGCAGCCCCCAGGGGTTCACCGGGGAGCTGTTTTTT.

The rearrangement joins TRBV14 to TRBJ1-5; D unclear. V dropped 1 base and J dropped 7 bases, with 14 bases sitting between them. Germline V gene data show CDR1 as SGHDN and CDR2 as FVKESK. This CDR3 spans 15 amino acids. The CDR3 protein is CASSQVHGVGQPQHF. The CDR3 nucleotides are TGTGCCAGCAGCCAAGTACACGGAGTAGGACAGCCCCAGCATTTT.

The rearrangement links TRBV9 to TRBJ2-1; D is perhaps TRBD1 or TRBD2 (5 bases each). Germline V gives CDR1 SGDLS, CDR2 YYNGEE. Trimming stripped 3 bases from V and 1 base from J, with 11 bases between. The CDR3 spans 15 residues. The CDR3 DNA sequence: TGTGCCAGCAGCGCCGACAGCGGTTCCTACAATGAGCAGTTCTTC. Its translation: CASSADSGSYNEQFF.

The chain employs TRBV4-1 and TRBJ2-3; D is possibly TRBD1 (6 bases). CDR3 size: 16 residues. Germline V lookup: CDR1 MGHRA, CDR2 YSYEKL. V was shortened by 0 bases and J by 2 bases, with 12 bases between the two germline ends. The CDR3 protein is CASSQDWDTSTDTQYF. The CDR3 DNA reads as TGCGCCAGCAGCCAAGATTGGGACACCTCCACAGATACGCAGTATTTT.

The chain joins TRBV2 to TRBJ1-6; D unclear. The CDR3 loop spans 14 amino acids. CDR1 SNHLY and CDR2 FYNNEI come from the germline V gene. The V and J ends lost 3 bases and 2 bases respectively, with 5 bases between them. The CDR3 region has the DNA TGTGCCAGCAGTGACACAGCCTATAATTCACCCCTCCACTTT. Amino acids: CASSDTAYNSPLHF.

This CDR3 reads CASSSEDEYYEQYF. The DNA for the CDR3 is TGTGCCAGCAGCTCGGAGGACGAGTACTACGAGCAGTACTTC. The chain carries TRBV7-8 and TRBJ2-7, with D possibly TRBD2 on 5 matching bases. The CDR3 runs 14 residues. The germline V gene has CDR1 SGHVS and CDR2 FQNEAQ. With 4 bases removed from V and 3 bases from J, the gap between germline ends came to 13 bases.

There are many counts of this clone. This chain uses TRBV19 with TRBJ1-2, with 8 positions matching TRBD1. The CDR3 has 15 residues. V gave up 5 bases and J gave up 2 bases; unmatched junction bases: 7. Germline lookup yields CDR1 LNHDA and CDR2 SQIVND (reference sequence). CDR3 DNA: TGTGCCAGTAGTGTACCAGGGGGCTACAACTATGGCTACACCTTC. It encodes CASSVPGGYNYGYTF.

The chain couples TRBV4-1 to TRBJ1-6; 8 bases are a match to TRBD1. The CDR3 runs to 14 residues. The junction had 5 bases not matched to a gene; V was cut back by 5 bases and J by 8 bases. Germline V lookup: CDR1 MGHRA, CDR2 YSYEKL. DNA of the CDR3: TGCGCCAGCAGCGAGGGACAGGCCGATTCACCCCTCCACTTT. Amino acid sequence: CASSEGQADSPLHF.

The V call is TRBV7-2, the J call TRBJ1-6, with D hard to call. Trimming shortened V by 2 bases and J by 7 bases, and 12 bases separated the two germline ends. Germline values: CDR1 SGHTA, CDR2 FQGNSA. The length of the CDR3 is 15 residues. The DNA for the CDR3 is TGTGCCAGCAGCTTATCCCGATACTTAAATTCACCCCTCCACTTT. It is translated as CASSLSRYLNSPLHF.

V is TRBV4-1 and J is TRBJ1-1, with D possibly matching TRBD1 (5 bases). Trimming removed 4 bases at V and 0 bases at J, with 9 bases between. Germline V gene data show CDR1 as MGHRA and CDR2 as YSYEKL. The length of the CDR3 is 14 residues. CDR3 DNA sequence: TGCGCCAGCAGCCCCAGGGTTCTGAACACTGAAGCTTTCTTT. This encodes CASSPRVLNTEAFF.

This chain connects TRBV28 to TRBJ2-3; 13 positions agree with TRBD2. The CDR3 spans 19 residues. The germline V gene encodes CDR1 MDHEN and CDR2 SYDVKM. V trimming: 4 bases; J trimming: 1 base; junction bases outside the gene matches: 11. CDR3 sequence (DNA): TGTGCCAGCAGTTCCGAACTAGCGGGGGGGCTAGGTGGCACAGATACGCAGTATTTT. Translation gives CASSSELAGGLGGTDTQYF.

The chain's CDR3 is CASSLQPSEETQYF. For the CDR3, the DNA is TGTGCCAGCAGCTTACAACCTTCCGAGGAGACCCAGTACTTC. This rearrangement joins TRBV5-4 to TRBJ2-5; unclear D gene. Germline V lookup: CDR1 SGHNT, CDR2 YYREEE (reference sequence). The CDR3 has 14 amino acids. Trimming cost V 2 bases and J 5 bases, with 13 bases left between them.

V usage is TRBV14 and J usage is TRBJ1-2; TRBD1 agrees at 8 bases. This CDR3 comprises 14 residues. V lost 4 bases to trimming and J lost 0 bases; unmatched junction nucleotides: 1. The germline V gene has CDR1 SGHDN and CDR2 FVKESK. The CDR3 sequence is CASSLDRANYGYTF. For the CDR3, the DNA is TGTGCCAGCAGCCTGGACAGGGCTAACTATGGCTACACCTTC.

The genes are TRBV6-5 and TRBJ1-1, with D uncertain. The CDR3 has 15 residues. The germline CDR1 and CDR2 sequences are MNHEY and SVGAGI. V lost 6 bases and J 0 bases, leaving 14 bases between the germline ends. The CDR3 protein is CASRSRARMNTEAFF. The CDR3 DNA reads as TGTGCCAGCAGGAGCCGGGCAAGGATGAACACTGAAGCTTTCTTT.

The V and J genes are TRBV19 and TRBJ2-1, with 10 positions matching TRBD2. The CDR3 consists of 19 residues. CDR1 is LNHDA and CDR2 is SQIVND in the germline V gene (reference sequence). The junction had 16 bases not matched to a gene; V was cut back by 0 bases and J by 8 bases. The CDR3 loop is CASSIDMFAAGGQVDEQFF. Written as DNA, the CDR3 is TGTGCCAGTAGTATAGATATGTTTGCAGCGGGGGGGCAGGTCGATGAGCAGTTCTTC.

The chain couples TRBV19 to TRBJ1-5; D ambiguous. Germline CDR1 and CDR2: LNHDA and SQIVND (reference sequence). Trimming took 1 base from V and 2 from J, leaving 9 bases between them. This CDR3 is 15 amino acids long. Here the CDR3 reads CASSIAGNGNQPQHF. Written as DNA, the CDR3 is TGTGCCAGTAGTATAGCGGGGAATGGCAATCAGCCCCAGCATTTT. Variable domain in full (rest from reference TRBV19 and TRBJ1-5): DGGITQSPKYLFRKEGQNVTLSCEQNLNHDAMYWYRQDPGQGLRLIYYSQIVNDFQKGDIAEGYSVSREKKESFPLTVTSAQKNPTAFYLCASSIAGNGNQPQHFGDGTRLSIL.

The genes are TRBV13 and TRBJ1-1; possibly TRBD1 for D (5 bases). This CDR3 is 13 amino acids long. The germline V gene has CDR1 PRHDT and CDR2 FYEKMQ (reference sequence). V was pared by 2 bases and J by 5 bases, with 9 bases between. For the CDR3, the DNA is TGTGCCAGCAGCTTACAGGGTTGGACTGAAGCTTTCTTT. Its protein is CASSLQGWTEAFF. Together with reference TRBV13 and TRBJ1-1, the CDR3 gives the full variable domain: AAGVIQSPRHLIKEKRETATLKCYPIPRHDTVYWYQQGPGQDPQFLISFYEKMQSDKGSIPDRFSAQQFSDYHSELNMSSLELGDSALYFCASSLQGWTEAFFGQGTRLTVV.

The J gene is TRBJ1-3, the V gene TRBV5-4; TRBD1 matches at 8 bases. CDR1 and CDR2 from the germline V gene are SGHNT and YYREEE (reference sequence). This CDR3 is built from 17 residues. With V trimmed by 1 base and J by 0 bases, 6 bases remained unmatched. Here the CDR3 DNA reads TGTGCCAGCAGCTTGAGGACAGGGATGAGCTCTGGAAACACCATATATTTT. Amino acids: CASSLRTGMSSGNTIYF. The full variable domain, completed using reference TRBV5-4 and TRBJ1-3, is ETGVTQSPTHLIKTRGQQVTLRCSSQSGHNTVSWYQQALGQGPQFIFQYYREEENGRGNFPPRFSGLQFPNYSSELNVNALELDDSALYLCASSLRTGMSSGNTIYFGEGSWLTVV.

The rearrangement joins TRBV4-1 to TRBJ1-1; 10 positions match TRBD1. The germline CDR1 and CDR2 sequences are MGHRA and YSYEKL. This CDR3 is built from 15 residues. V lost 1 base, J lost 6 bases, and 5 bases stayed unmatched. In DNA form, the CDR3 reads TGCGCCAGCAGCCAAGTTGGACAGGGGGTACCTGAAGCTTTCTTT. Protein: CASSQVGQGVPEAFF.

The chain combines TRBV9 with TRBJ2-5, with TRBD1 as a possible D gene (6 bases). With 4 bases removed from V and 0 bases from J, the gap between germline ends came to 13 bases. The CDR3 totals 15 residues. The germline CDR1 and CDR2 sequences are SGDLS and YYNGEE. The CDR3 DNA reads TGTGCCAGCAGCCCCCGACAGGCTAACCAAGAGACCCAGTACTTC. Translating gives CASSPRQANQETQYF.

The chain is built from TRBV5-1 and TRBJ1-2; TRBD1 aligns across 7 bases. Trimming removed 0 bases from V and 7 bases from J; junction bases left unmatched: 6. The CDR3 contains 14 residues. Per the germline V gene, CDR1 is SGHRS and CDR2 is YFSETQ. CDR3 DNA: TGCGCCAGCAGCTTGGACACGACAGGGATTGGCTACACCTTC. Residues: CASSLDTTGIGYTF.

J is TRBJ2-2 and V is TRBV7-9; TRBD1 matches 11 bases. After removal of 10 bases from V and 4 bases from J, the junction contained 8 bases not matched to a gene. The CDR3 consists of 15 residues. CDR1 and CDR2 (germline): SEHNR, FQNEAQ (reference sequence). In DNA, the CDR3 is TGTGCCATCACACCGGGACAGGGGGGCACCGGGGAGCTGTTTTTT. This codes for CAITPGQGGTGELFF.